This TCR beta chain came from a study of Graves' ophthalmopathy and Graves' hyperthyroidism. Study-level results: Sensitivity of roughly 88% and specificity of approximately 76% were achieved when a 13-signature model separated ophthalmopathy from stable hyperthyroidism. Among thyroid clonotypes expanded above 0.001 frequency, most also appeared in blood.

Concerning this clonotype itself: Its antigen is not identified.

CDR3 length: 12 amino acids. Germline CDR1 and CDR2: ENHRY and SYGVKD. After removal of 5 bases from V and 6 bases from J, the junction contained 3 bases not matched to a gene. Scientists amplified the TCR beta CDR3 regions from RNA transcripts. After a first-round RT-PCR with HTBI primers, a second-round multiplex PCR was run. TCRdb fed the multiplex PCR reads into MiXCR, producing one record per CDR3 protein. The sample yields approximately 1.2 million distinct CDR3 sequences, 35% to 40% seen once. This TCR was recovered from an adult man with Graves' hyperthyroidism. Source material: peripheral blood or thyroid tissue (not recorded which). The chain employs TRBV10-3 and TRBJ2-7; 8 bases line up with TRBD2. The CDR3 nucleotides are TGTGCCATCAGTTCCCTAGCGGGCGAGCAGTACTTC. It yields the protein CAISSLAGEQYF.